This T cell receptor beta chain comes out of a study of blood T cell repertoires in COVID-19. Study details: Whether acute or convalescent, the COVID-19 samples came from the United States, Italy and Spain. The analysed material was cDNA or gDNA that came from T cells, B-cell-depleted T cells, or PBMCs.

This clone was observed a single time. Sequencing was performed with immunoSEQ multiplex PCR; in TCRdb, only in-frame clones are kept and a portion is missing. The table has roughly 190,000 clones, 65% to 85% seen once; the top ten hold roughly 2.9%. The CDR3 length is 16 residues. Unmatched junction bases numbered 11, after V lost 4 bases and J lost 6 bases. Germline V gives CDR1 SEHNR, CDR2 FQNEAQ (reference sequence). The V call is TRBV7-9, the J call TRBJ2-1; 8 bases match TRBD2. Sequenced: peripheral blood. The TCR comes from a man aged 50 to 60 with active or convalescent COVID-19. This chain's CDR3 is CASSSGRATLRNEQFF. CDR3 DNA: TGTGCCAGCAGCTCCGGGAGGGCTACCCTGCGCAATGAGCAGTTCTTC.